A selection of T cell receptor beta chains follows, all from one sample in a study of follicular helper T cells after annual influenza vaccination. Produced via immunoSEQ multiplex PCR; TCRdb's table is partial and in-frame only. The data show 2,000 to 2,500 clones, 85% to 90% seen once. Source: CXCR5+ CD38+ circulating T follicular helper cells from blood, taken on the day of influenza vaccination. Source of these receptors: an adult who received the influenza vaccine. The CDR3 runs from the conserved cysteine through the conserved F or W. A D gene is named only where the DNA matches it firmly. A row's size may be missing; if present it is once, few, many or a size class.

CDR3,DNA,size,V,D,J
CASSEVQSVRTDTQYF,TGTGCCAGCAGTGAAGTTCAAAGCGTTAGGACAGATACGCAGTATTTT,-,TRBV6-1,-,TRBJ2-3
CASSLAGNSNQPQHF,TGTGCCAGCAGCCTTGCAGGGAACAGCAATCAGCCCCAGCATTTT,-,TRBV28,-,TRBJ1-5
CASSVDNPGTGANVLTF,TGTGCCAGCAGCGTAGATAATCCAGGGACTGGGGCCAACGTCCTGACTTTC,-,TRBV9,-,TRBJ2-6
CASSPTGPYQPQHF,TGTGCCAGCTCACCAACAGGGCCCTATCAGCCCCAGCATTTT,once,TRBV18,-,TRBJ1-5
CASSTQTGPSYEQYF,TGTGCCAGCAGTACGCAGACAGGGCCCTCCTACGAGCAGTACTTC,-,TRBV6-1,TRBD1,TRBJ2-7
CASRSGQVEDNQPQHF,TGTGCCAGCAGATCCGGACAGGTCGAGGACAATCAGCCCCAGCATTTT,-,TRBV28,TRBD1,TRBJ1-5
CASSGTPLGEKLFF,TGTGCCAGCAGCGGGACACCGTTGGGTGAAAAACTGTTTTTT,once,TRBV27,-,TRBJ1-4
CASGSGQGGNSPLHF,TGTGCTAGTGGTTCTGGACAGGGGGGAAATTCACCCCTCCACTTT,-,TRBV12-5,TRBD1,TRBJ1-6
CASSPGDRNYNEQFF,TGTGCCAGCTCACCAGGGGACAGGAATTACAATGAGCAGTTCTTC,-,TRBV18,TRBD1,TRBJ2-1
CASRTGRRSHEQYF,TGTGCCAGCAGAACAGGGCGGAGGTCCCACGAGCAGTACTTC,-,TRBV28,-,TRBJ2-7
CATSRGQRGSPLHF,TGTGCCACCTCGAGGGGGCAAAGAGGATCACCCCTCCACTTT,-,TRBV19,TRBD1,TRBJ1-6
CAWREGHLSGNTIYF,TGTGCCTGGAGGGAAGGACATCTCTCTGGAAACACCATATATTTT,-,TRBV30,-,TRBJ1-3
CASSPGGGSGSKETQYF,TGCGCCAGCAGCCCGGGTGGTGGTTCAGGGTCAAAAGAGACCCAGTACTTC,-,TRBV5-1,-,TRBJ2-5
CASSTDLGETQYF,TGTGCCAGCAGTACGGACTTAGGGGAGACCCAGTACTTC,-,TRBV7-3,-,TRBJ2-5
CASSFLTSSVGELFF,TGTGCCAGCAGCTTTCTTACTAGCTCTGTAGGGGAGCTGTTTTTT,-,TRBV5-5,-,TRBJ2-2
CASSLSLAINTGELFF,TGTGCCAGCAGCCTCTCCCTTGCGATAAACACCGGGGAGCTGTTTTTT,-,TRBV27,-,TRBJ2-2
CASSLALSGNDEQYF,TGCGCCAGCAGCTTGGCCCTTAGCGGGAATGACGAGCAGTACTTC,few,TRBV5-1,TRBD2,TRBJ2-7
CASSQARGLQVNTEAFF,TGCGCCAGCAGCCAAGCCAGGGGGCTGCAGGTGAACACTGAAGCTTTCTTT,-,TRBV4-1,TRBD1,TRBJ1-1
CASAGPRGGYGYTF,TGTGCCAGCGCCGGGCCCAGGGGAGGGTATGGCTACACCTTC,-,TRBV2,-,TRBJ1-2
CASSFPDRETQYF,TGTGCCAGCAGTTTCCCAGATCGAGAGACCCAGTACTTC,-,TRBV27,-,TRBJ2-5
CAWSGTGGRGDEKLFF,TGTGCCTGGTCCGGGACAGGGGGACGGGGGGATGAAAAACTGTTTTTT,-,TRBV30,TRBD1,TRBJ1-4
CASSFIYNEQFF,TGTGCCAGCAGTTTCATCTACAATGAGCAGTTCTTC,once,TRBV6-1,-,TRBJ2-1
CAWRGDVETQYF,TGTGCCTGGAGGGGAGACGTAGAGACCCAGTACTTC,-,TRBV30,-,TRBJ2-5
CASSPRRGGGAQKPYEQYF,TGTGCCAGCAGCCCCAGACGGGGGGGCGGGGCCCAAAAACCCTACGAGCAGTACTTC,once,TRBV9,TRBD2,TRBJ2-7
CASNRGTGGLYEQYF,TGTGCCAGCAACAGAGGGACAGGGGGCTTATACGAGCAGTACTTC,-,TRBV6-5,TRBD1,TRBJ2-7
CASRGQGRGYTF,TGTGCCAGCAGGGGACAGGGGAGAGGCTACACCTTC,-,TRBV9,TRBD1,TRBJ1-2